Listed below are T cell receptor beta chains from one sample, sequenced in a study of T cells in Graves' hyperthyroidism and ophthalmopathy. TCRdb analysed the multiplex PCR reads with MiXCR anew, one entry per CDR3 protein. The table lists hundreds of thousands of distinct CDR3 sequences, 11% to 15% of them singletons. What was sequenced was blood. The origin of the receptors is a woman aged 18 to 35 with Graves' hyperthyroidism. Both conserved end residues are part of each CDR3. D genes are given only for firm matches. Size is stated for part of the rows, as once, few or many counts, or as a class when the clone is expanded.

D | J | size | V | length | DNA | CDR3
- | TRBJ2-3 | - | TRBV28 | 14 | TGTGCCAGCAGTGAGGAGATAGCCACAGATACGCAGTATTTT | CASSEEIATDTQYF
TRBD2 | TRBJ2-1 | - | TRBV29-1 | 15 | TGCAGCGCCCTGGGGGGGGGGGGCTCCTACAATGAGCAGTTCTTC | CSALGGGGSYNEQFF
- | TRBJ1-5 | - | TRBV4-2 | 18 | TGTGCCAGCAGCCTCTTATTCGGAAAAGGTAGTAGCAATCAGCCCCAGCATTTT | CASSLLFGKGSSNQPQHF
- | TRBJ2-1 | few | TRBV20-1 | 14 | TGCAGTGCTTATCACTGGAGCTCCTACAATGAGCAGTTCTTC | CSAYHWSSYNEQFF
TRBD2 | TRBJ2-1 | many | TRBV20-1 | 12 | TGCAGTGCTTCAGCGGGAGTGGATGAGCAGTTCTTC | CSASAGVDEQFF
TRBD2 | TRBJ2-7 | - | TRBV20-1 | 14 | TGCAGTGCTAGAGTCGGGACTAAGCCGTCCGAGCAGTACTTC | CSARVGTKPSEQYF
TRBD2 | TRBJ2-7 | many | TRBV12-3/TRBV12-4 | 14 | TGTGCCAGCAGTTGGGCGGGAGGGCTCTCCGAGCAGTACTTC | CASSWAGGLSEQYF
- | TRBJ1-5 | few | TRBV12-3/TRBV12-4 | 14 | TGTGCCAGCAGTAGTGGGGGCTGGGGTCAGCCCCAGCATTTT | CASSSGGWGQPQHF
- | TRBJ1-5 | - | TRBV27 | 15 | TGTGCCAGCAGTTTATCTCCGGATAGCAATCAGCCCCAGCATTTT | CASSLSPDSNQPQHF
- | TRBJ2-4 | - | TRBV30 | 16 | TGTGCCTGGGACTCTCAGGGGACCCTAGCCAAAAACATTCAGTACTTC | CAWDSQGTLAKNIQYF
- | TRBJ2-5 | few | TRBV12-3/TRBV12-4 | 15 | TGTGTCAGCAGTTTACAAGGGACCCTACAAGAGACCCAGTACTTC | CVSSLQGTLQETQYF
TRBD2 | TRBJ2-1 | - | TRBV10-1 | 13 | TGCACCAGCAGTCTAGCGGGAAACAATGAGCAGTTCTTC | CTSSLAGNNEQFF
- | TRBJ2-7 | many | TRBV2 | 11 | TGTGCCGGCAGAGTCGGGGGCGAGCAGTACTTC | CAGRVGGEQYF
TRBD1 | TRBJ1-5 | many | TRBV20-1 | 15 | TGCAGTGCTCTTGACAGGGACTATAGCAATCAGCCCCAGCATTTT | CSALDRDYSNQPQHF